The sequence of this T cell receptor beta chain was determined in a study of T cell changes during pregnancy in multiple sclerosis. The germline V gene has CDR1 SGHVS and CDR2 FNYEAQ. Trimming removed 5 bases from V and 5 bases from J; junction bases left unmatched: 5. CDR3 length equals 13 residues. Generated by immunoSEQ multiplex PCR, the TCRdb table keeps only in-frame clones and is missing some. The table has about 31,000 clones, almost 90% seen once. The sequence was collected from a female donor in good health, enrolled as a control in a pregnancy study. The specimen comprised CD4+ T cells from peripheral blood mononuclear cells, sampled in the first trimester of pregnancy. The V and J genes are TRBV7-6 and TRBJ2-5, with 7 nucleotides matching TRBD2. CDR3 residues: CASSAAGGETQYF. The CDR3 coding sequence is TGTGCCAGCAGCGCCGCCGGGGGGGAGACCCAGTACTTC. Variable domain in full (rest from reference TRBV7-6 and TRBJ2-5): GAGVSQSPRYKVTKRGQDVALRCDPISGHVSLYWYRQALGQGPEFLTYFNYEAQQDKSGLPNDRFSAERPEGSISTLTIQRTEQRDSAMYRCASSAAGGETQYFGPGTRLLVL.